Listed here are 3 T cell receptor beta chains from one sample, sequenced in a study of Graves' ophthalmopathy and Graves' hyperthyroidism. As the template, RNA transcripts were used to amplify TCR beta CDR3 regions. Second-round multiplex PCR followed a first-round RT-PCR using HTBI primers. A single record per CDR3 protein comes from TCRdb applying MiXCR to the multiplex PCR reads. The sample gives 650,000 to 900,000 distinct CDR3 sequences, around 40% of which show up once; around 40% is in the top ten. The specimen sequenced was peripheral blood. The origin of the receptors is an adult man with Graves' ophthalmopathy.

This clonotype showed up many times. V gene TRBV10-2 combines with J gene TRBJ1-2; maybe TRBD1 (5 bases). CDR1 and CDR2 from the germline V gene are WSHSY and SAAADI. Trimming removed 4 bases at V and 4 bases at J, with 22 bases between. This CDR3 is 17 amino acids long. The CDR3 sequence: CASSAEWSVGRLYGYTF. CDR3 DNA sequence: TGCGCCAGCAGTGCCGAGTGGAGTGTGGGACGCCTCTATGGCTACACCTTC.

In this sample, this clonotype turned up a few times. The chain combines TRBV9 with TRBJ1-1, with D possibly TRBD1 on 5 matching bases. The CDR3 covers 13 residues. Germline V gene lookup returns CDR1 SGDLS and CDR2 YYNGEE. V lost 4 bases and J 11 bases, leaving 18 bases between the germline ends. CDR3 region: CASSPSGTRGAFF. Here the CDR3 DNA reads TGTGCCAGCAGCCCCTCAGGGACCCGTGGGGCTTTCTTT.

The rearrangement links TRBV20-1 to TRBJ2-7; 7 nucleotides agree with TRBD1. The CDR3 totals 15 residues. The germline V gene has CDR1 DFQATT and CDR2 SNEGSKA (reference sequence). V dropped 2 bases and J dropped 1; count of bases not matched to a gene: 8. The CDR3: CSARSPRQGSYEQYF. The CDR3 nucleotides are TGCAGTGCTAGAAGTCCAAGACAGGGATCCTACGAGCAGTACTTC.